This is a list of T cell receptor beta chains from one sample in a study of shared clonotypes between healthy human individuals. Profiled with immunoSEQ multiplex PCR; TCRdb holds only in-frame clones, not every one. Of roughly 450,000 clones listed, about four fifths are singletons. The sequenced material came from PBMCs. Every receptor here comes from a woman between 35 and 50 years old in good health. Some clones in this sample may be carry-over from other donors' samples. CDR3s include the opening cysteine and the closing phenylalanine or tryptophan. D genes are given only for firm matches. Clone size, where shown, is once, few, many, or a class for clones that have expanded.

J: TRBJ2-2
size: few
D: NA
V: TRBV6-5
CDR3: CASSYSRTTGELFF
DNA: TGTGCCAGCAGTTACTCGAGGACAACCGGGGAGCTGTTTTTT

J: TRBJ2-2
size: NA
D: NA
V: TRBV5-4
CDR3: CASSRRLFSREGTGELFF
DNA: TGCGCCAGCAGCCGACGTCTTTTTTCGCGGGAAGGAACCGGGGAGCTGTTTTTT

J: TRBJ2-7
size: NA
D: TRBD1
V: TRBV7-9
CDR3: CASRQGTSYEQYF
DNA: TGTGCCAGCAGACAGGGGACCTCCTACGAGCAGTACTTC

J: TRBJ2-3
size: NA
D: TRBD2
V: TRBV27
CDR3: CASSKLAGGPSDTQYF
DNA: TGTGCCAGCAGTAAACTAGCGGGAGGGCCCTCGGATACGCAGTATTTT

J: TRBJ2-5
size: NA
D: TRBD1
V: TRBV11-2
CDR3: CASSLGQGAGQYF
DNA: TGTGCCAGCAGCTTAGGCCAGGGGGCCGGGCAGTACTTC

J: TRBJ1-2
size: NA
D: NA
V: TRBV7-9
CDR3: CASSLVGESNYGYTF
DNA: TGTGCCAGCAGCTTAGTGGGGGAGTCTAACTATGGCTACACCTTC

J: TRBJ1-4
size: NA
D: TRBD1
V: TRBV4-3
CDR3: CASSQDLQGALITNEKLFF
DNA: TGCGCCAGCAGCCAAGATCTACAGGGGGCTCTTATAACTAATGAAAAACTGTTTTTT

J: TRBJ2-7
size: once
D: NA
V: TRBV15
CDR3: CATSRTTGYEQYF
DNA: TGTGCCACCAGCAGGACGACAGGCTACGAGCAGTACTTC

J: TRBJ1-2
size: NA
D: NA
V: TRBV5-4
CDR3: CASSQGFHYGYTF
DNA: TGTGCCAGCAGTCAGGGTTTTCACTATGGCTACACCTTC

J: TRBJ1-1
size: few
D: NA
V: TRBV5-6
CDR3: CASSWERSNTEAFF
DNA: TGTGCCAGCAGCTGGGAGAGGTCGAACACTGAAGCTTTCTTT

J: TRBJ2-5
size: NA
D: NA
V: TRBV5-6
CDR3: CASSLAKGGETQYF
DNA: TGTGCCAGCAGCTTGGCCAAGGGGGGGGAGACCCAGTACTTC

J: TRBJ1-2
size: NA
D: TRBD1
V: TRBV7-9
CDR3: CASSETGGSGYGYTF
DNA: TGTGCCAGCAGCGAGACAGGGGGCTCTGGCTATGGCTACACCTTC

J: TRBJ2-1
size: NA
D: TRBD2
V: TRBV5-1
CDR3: CASSGSAGGFYNEQFF
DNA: TGCGCCAGCAGCGGTTCAGCGGGAGGTTTCTACAATGAGCAGTTCTTC

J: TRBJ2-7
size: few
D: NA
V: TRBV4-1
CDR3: CASSQWATAGEQYF
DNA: TGCGCCAGCAGCCAGTGGGCCACCGCTGGCGAGCAGTACTTC

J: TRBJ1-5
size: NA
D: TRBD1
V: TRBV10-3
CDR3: CAISQTGGLSNQPQHF
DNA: TGTGCCATCAGCCAAACAGGGGGCCTGTCCAATCAGCCCCAGCATTTT

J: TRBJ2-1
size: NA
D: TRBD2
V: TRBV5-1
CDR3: CASSLVSGGYNEQFF
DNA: TGCGCCAGCAGCTTGGTTTCGGGAGGGTACAATGAGCAGTTCTTC

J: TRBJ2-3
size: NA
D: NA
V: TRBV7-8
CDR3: CASSLVRTVYTQYF
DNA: TGTGCCAGCAGCTTAGTAAGGACTGTTTATACGCAGTATTTT

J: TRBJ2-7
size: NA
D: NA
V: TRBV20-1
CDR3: CSVQGIYEQYF
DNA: TGCAGTGTACAGGGTATCTACGAGCAGTACTTC

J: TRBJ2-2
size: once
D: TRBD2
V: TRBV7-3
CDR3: CASSLLGGSGTGELFF
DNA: TGTGCCAGCAGCTTACTGGGAGGGAGTGGGACCGGGGAGCTGTTTTTT

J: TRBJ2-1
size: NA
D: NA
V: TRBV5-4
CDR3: CASSLAGGSNYNEQFF
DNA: TGTGCCAGCAGCTTGGCGGGCGGCTCAAACTACAATGAGCAGTTCTTC

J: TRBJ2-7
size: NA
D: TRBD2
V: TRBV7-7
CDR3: CASSLGLAGDEQYF
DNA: TGTGCTAGCAGCCTGGGACTAGCGGGAGACGAGCAGTACTTC

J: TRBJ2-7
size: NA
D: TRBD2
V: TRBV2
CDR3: CASGLGASGGTYEQYF
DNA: TGTGCCAGCGGTTTGGGCGCTAGCGGGGGGACCTACGAGCAGTACTTC

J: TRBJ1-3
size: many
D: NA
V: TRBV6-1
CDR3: CASNPRGEADTIYF
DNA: TGTGCCAGCAATCCTCGGGGGGAGGCGGACACCATATATTTT

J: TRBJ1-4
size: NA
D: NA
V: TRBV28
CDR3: CASKSGNEKLFF
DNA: TGTGCCAGCAAGTCGGGGAATGAAAAACTGTTTTTT

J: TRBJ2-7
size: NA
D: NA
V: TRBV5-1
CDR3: CASSLAYTSYEQYF
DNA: TGCGCCAGCAGCTTGGCCTACACCTCCTACGAGCAGTACTTC

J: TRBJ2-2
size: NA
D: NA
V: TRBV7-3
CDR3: CASSPRQGVSTGELFF
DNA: TGTGCCAGCAGCCCGCGGCAGGGTGTTAGCACCGGGGAGCTGTTTTTT

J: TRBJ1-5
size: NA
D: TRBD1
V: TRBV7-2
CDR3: CASSLPRTGDNQPQHF
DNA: TGTGCCAGCAGCTTACCCCGGACAGGGGACAATCAGCCCCAGCATTTT

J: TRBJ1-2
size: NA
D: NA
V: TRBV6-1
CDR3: CARGEANYGYTF
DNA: TGTGCCAGGGGTGAAGCTAACTATGGCTACACCTTC

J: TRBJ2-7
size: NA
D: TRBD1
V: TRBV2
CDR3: CASSGDRREQYF
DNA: TGTGCCAGCAGTGGGGACAGGAGAGAGCAGTACTTC

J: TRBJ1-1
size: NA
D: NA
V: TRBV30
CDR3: CAWSGGYRGETEAFF
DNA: TGTGCCTGGAGTGGGGGGTACCGAGGGGAGACTGAAGCTTTCTTT

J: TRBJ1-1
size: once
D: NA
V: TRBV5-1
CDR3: CASSFQGNTEAFF
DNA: TGCGCCAGCAGCTTCCAGGGAAACACTGAAGCTTTCTTT

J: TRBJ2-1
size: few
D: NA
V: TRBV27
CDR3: CASTRKDPRDEQFF
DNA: TGTGCCAGCACCCGAAAGGATCCTCGGGATGAGCAGTTCTTC

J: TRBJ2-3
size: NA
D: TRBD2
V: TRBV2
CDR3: CASSSGLVPDTQYF
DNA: TGTGCCAGCAGCTCGGGACTAGTGCCAGATACGCAGTATTTT

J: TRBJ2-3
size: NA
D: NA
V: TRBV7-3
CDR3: CASSPRVRTDTQYF
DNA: TGTGCCAGCAGCCCTCGGGTTCGCACAGATACGCAGTATTTT

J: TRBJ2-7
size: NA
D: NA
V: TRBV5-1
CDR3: CASSLDRTVTEQYF
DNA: TGCGCCAGCAGCTTGGACAGAACCGTCACGGAGCAGTACTTC

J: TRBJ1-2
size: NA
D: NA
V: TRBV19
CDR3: CASSGSFYGYTF
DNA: TGTGCCAGTAGCGGCTCGTTCTATGGCTACACCTTC

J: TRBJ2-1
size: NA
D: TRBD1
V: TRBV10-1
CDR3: CASRPGQGSNEQFF
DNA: TGCGCCAGCAGACCGGGACAGGGTAGTAATGAGCAGTTCTTC

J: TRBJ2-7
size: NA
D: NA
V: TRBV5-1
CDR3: CASSLVSRGSSYEQYF
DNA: TGCGCCAGCAGCTTGGTTAGTCGGGGGAGCTCCTACGAGCAGTACTTC

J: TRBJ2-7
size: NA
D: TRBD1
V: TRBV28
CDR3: CASSPPGTGAYEQYF
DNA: TGTGCCAGCAGTCCTCCAGGGACAGGGGCCTACGAGCAGTACTTC

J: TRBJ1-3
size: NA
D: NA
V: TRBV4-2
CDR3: CASSHQPDSGNTIYF
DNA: TGTGCCAGCAGCCACCAGCCAGACTCTGGAAACACCATATATTTT

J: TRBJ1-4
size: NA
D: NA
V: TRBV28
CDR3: CASSLSGFLETTNEKLFF
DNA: TGTGCCAGCAGCCTGTCAGGGTTTTTGGAGACAACTAATGAAAAACTGTTTTTT

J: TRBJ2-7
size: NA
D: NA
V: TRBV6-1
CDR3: CASSVNRQSSYEQYF
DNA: TGTGCCAGCAGTGTGAACAGGCAGAGCTCCTACGAGCAGTACTTC

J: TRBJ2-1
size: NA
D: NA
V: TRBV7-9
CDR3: CASSLANEQFF
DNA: TGTGCCAGCAGCTTAGCCAATGAGCAGTTCTTC

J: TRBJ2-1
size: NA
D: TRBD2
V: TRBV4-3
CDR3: CASSQDAAGAPGFF
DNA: TGCGCCAGCAGCCAAGATGCAGCGGGAGCCCCGGGGTTCTTC

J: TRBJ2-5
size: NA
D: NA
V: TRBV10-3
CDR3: CAISESRTYQETQYF
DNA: TGTGCCATCAGTGAGTCTAGGACATATCAAGAGACCCAGTACTTC

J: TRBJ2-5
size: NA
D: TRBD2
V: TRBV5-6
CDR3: CASSLPGGTGETQYF
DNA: TGTGCCAGCAGCTTACCGGGGGGGACTGGAGAGACCCAGTACTTC

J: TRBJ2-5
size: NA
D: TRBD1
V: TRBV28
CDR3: CASRSPGQGGETQYF
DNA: TGTGCCAGCAGAAGTCCGGGACAGGGAGGCGAGACCCAGTACTTC

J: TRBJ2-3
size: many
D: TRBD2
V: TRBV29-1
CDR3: CSTRGGESTQYF
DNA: TGCAGCACCCGGGGGGGGGAAAGTACGCAGTATTTT

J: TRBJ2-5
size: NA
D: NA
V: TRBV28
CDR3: CASSLRGETQYF
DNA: TGTGCCAGCAGTTTGCGGGGAGAGACCCAGTACTTC

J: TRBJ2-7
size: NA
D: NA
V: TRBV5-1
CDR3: CASSPVGDAYEQYF
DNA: TGCGCCAGCAGCCCTGTAGGGGACGCCTACGAGCAGTACTTC

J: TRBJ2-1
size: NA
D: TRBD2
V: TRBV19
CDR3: CASSIQLAGGFEQFF
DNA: TGTGCCAGTAGTATTCAACTAGCGGGAGGGTTTGAGCAGTTCTTC

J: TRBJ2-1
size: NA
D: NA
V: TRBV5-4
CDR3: CASSRSSSRDNEQFF
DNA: TGTGCCAGCAGCAGGTCTAGCAGTCGGGACAATGAGCAGTTCTTC

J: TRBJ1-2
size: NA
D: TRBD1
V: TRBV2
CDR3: CASSLGQDLSGYTF
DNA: TGTGCCAGCAGTCTAGGACAGGATCTTTCTGGCTACACCTTC